This TCR beta chain was obtained from a study of T-cell reconstitution after alpha-beta-depleted transplantation in children. The CDR3 sequence is 13 residues long. V lost 6 bases to trimming and J lost 5 bases, with 13 bases between them. Germline V lookup: CDR1 DFQATT, CDR2 SNEGSKA (reference sequence). This clonotype was detected ten times or more. Molecular barcoding with unique molecular identifiers was used for the TCRbeta library. MiXCR, applied by TCRdb to the PCR reads, yields one record per CDR3 protein. The top ten hold 3.5% to 4.5% of the sample, which has about 360,000 distinct CDR3 sequences, roughly 14% seen once.

The rearrangement uses TRBV20-1 and TRBJ1-4, with D possibly matching TRBD1 (5 bases). The source was PBMCs, collected from the stem cell graft. This receptor was obtained from a human donor who donated a stem cell graft to a child with Fanconi anemia. The chain's CDR3 is CSAPRDANEKLFF. CDR3 DNA sequence: TGCAGTGCGCCTCGGGACGCCAATGAAAAACTGTTTTTT.